The 27 T cell receptor beta chains reported below all come from one sample, sequenced in a study of cytomegalovirus exposure and HLA in healthy donors. A multiplex PCR was run with 60 Vbeta primers and 13 Jbeta primers. The table came from immunoSEQ multiplex PCR; TCRdb's copy has only in-frame clones and leaves some out. The table gives about 67,000 clones; the top ten clones make up approximately 4.5% of it. What was sequenced was PBMCs. The receptors stem from a woman between 40 and 50 years old in good health and CMV-seropositive.

The chain has TRBV18 and TRBJ1-5; no clear D gene. The V and J ends lost 6 bases and 1 base respectively, with 13 bases between them. The CDR3 spans 15 residues. The V gene's germline CDR1 is KGHSH and CDR2 LQKENI. CDR3 protein: CASSSAGTSNQPQHF. The DNA of the CDR3 is TGTGCCAGCTCGTCAGCAGGTACCAGCAATCAGCCCCAGCATTTT.

The genes are TRBV6-1 and TRBJ2-5; TRBD2 aligns across 9 bases. V was clipped by 6 bases and J by 9 bases; unmatched bases: 8. CDR1 is MNHNS, CDR2 SASEGT, per germline. CDR3 length: 13 residues. CDR3 sequence reads: CASSGTSFWAQYF. Written as DNA, the CDR3 is TGTGCCAGCAGCGGGACTAGCTTTTGGGCCCAGTACTTC.

The chain is built from TRBV11-3 and TRBJ1-1; 9 bases map to TRBD1. Per the germline V gene, CDR1 is SGHNT and CDR2 is YENEEA. The V gene end was trimmed by 3 bases and the J gene end by 2 bases; junction bases not matched to a gene: 7. This CDR3 contains 16 residues. CDR3 protein: CASSFRDRAANTEAFF. In nucleotides, the CDR3 is TGTGCCAGCAGCTTTCGGGACAGGGCCGCAAACACTGAAGCTTTCTTT. The complete variable domain, with remaining parts taken from reference TRBV11-3 and TRBJ1-1, reads EAGVVQSPRYKIIEKKQPVAFWCNPISGHNTLYWYLQNLGQGPELLIRYENEEAVDDSQLPKDRFSAERLKGVDSTLKIQPAELGDSAVYLCASSFRDRAANTEAFFGQGTRLTVV.

The J gene is TRBJ2-2, the V gene TRBV28, with unresolved D. The CDR3 is made up of 16 amino acids. Germline CDR1 reads MDHEN; CDR2 reads SYDVKM. Trimming removed 6 bases at V and 1 base at J, with 15 bases between. CDR3 loop: CASRPPAGWNTGELFF. The CDR3 region has the DNA TGTGCCAGCAGACCCCCGGCAGGCTGGAACACCGGGGAGCTGTTTTTT.

J is TRBJ2-1 and V is TRBV6-5; 9 bases fit TRBD2. The CDR3 is made up of 16 amino acids. Per the germline V gene, CDR1 is MNHEY and CDR2 is SVGAGI. J was trimmed by 5 bases and V by 2 bases; bases with no gene match: 7. CDR3 loop: CASSYPNLAGNNEQFF. DNA for the CDR3: TGTGCCAGCAGTTACCCCAACCTAGCGGGGAACAATGAGCAGTTCTTC.

J is TRBJ2-3 and V is TRBV29-1; weak D call: TRBD2 (6 bases). The CDR3 covers 15 residues. Trimming removed 3 bases at V and 6 bases at J, with 19 bases between. The germline V gene has CDR1 SQVTM and CDR2 ANQGSEA. CDR3 coding DNA: TGCAGCGTTGATGCCCGGGGGTCCCCGGGGGATACGCAGTATTTT. Protein: CSVDARGSPGDTQYF.

The J gene is TRBJ2-1, the V gene TRBV28; D possibly corresponds to TRBD1 (7 bases). Germline V gives CDR1 MDHEN, CDR2 SYDVKM. The CDR3 loop spans 14 amino acids. Trimming took 6 bases from V and 7 from J, leaving 16 bases between them. As DNA, the CDR3 is TGTGCCAGCAGACAAACGACAGGGACTAATGAGCAGTTCTTC. This gives the protein CASRQTTGTNEQFF.

J is TRBJ2-7 and V is TRBV7-6; D unresolved. Trimming cost V 4 bases and J 4 bases, with 20 bases left between them. The CDR3 is made up of 16 amino acids. Germline V lookup: CDR1 SGHVS, CDR2 FNYEAQ. In nucleotides, the CDR3 is TGTGCCAGCAGCTCATCACACTTGGCAGGTGGATACGAGCAGTACTTC. This gives the protein CASSSSHLAGGYEQYF. The full variable domain, completed using reference TRBV7-6 and TRBJ2-7, is GAGVSQSPRYKVTKRGQDVALRCDPISGHVSLYWYRQALGQGPEFLTYFNYEAQQDKSGLPNDRFSAERPEGSISTLTIQRTEQRDSAMYRCASSSSHLAGGYEQYFGPGTRLTVT.

The chain combines TRBV7-8 with TRBJ2-2; 7 nucleotides line up with TRBD2. The germline V gene encodes CDR1 SGHVS and CDR2 FQNEAQ. This CDR3 is 15 amino acids long. The V and J ends lost 7 bases and 5 bases, in that order; junction bases with no gene match: 10. CDR3 in DNA: TGTGCCAGCACCCCGGCGGGGGAGGGGACCGGGGAGCTGTTTTTT. Protein product: CASTPAGEGTGELFF.

The V call is TRBV10-1, the J call TRBJ2-7; D call uncertain. The germline V gene encodes CDR1 WNHNN and CDR2 SYGVQD (reference sequence). This CDR3 has 13 residues. V dropped 1 base and J dropped 4 bases, with 8 bases sitting between them. The CDR3 DNA follows: TGCGCCAGCAGTGAGTTGAACAGTTACGAGCAGTACTTC. Its protein is CASSELNSYEQYF.

The genes are TRBV7-9 and TRBJ2-1; 7 bases agree with TRBD2. V was pared by 0 bases and J by 10 bases, with 12 bases of the junction left unmatched. CDR3 length: 16 residues. Germline V gene data show CDR1 as SEHNR and CDR2 as FQNEAQ (reference sequence). CDR3 in amino acids: CASSLARGLNSEEQFF. DNA for the CDR3: TGTGCCAGCAGCTTAGCCCGGGGACTAAATTCGGAGGAGCAGTTCTTC.

The rearrangement uses TRBV7-6 and TRBJ2-5; the match to TRBD2 covers 13 bases. The J call may be wrong; the DNA end is better matched by TRBJ2-7. The CDR3 runs to 16 residues. Germline V lookup: CDR1 SGHVS, CDR2 FNYEAQ. CDR3 amino acids: CASSIGTSGDSYEQYF. The CDR3 DNA is TGTGCCAGCAGCATCGGGACTAGCGGGGACTCCTACGAGCAGTACTTC.

This chain connects TRBV28 to TRBJ1-2; weak D call: TRBD1 (5 bases). In germline, CDR1 is MDHEN, CDR2 SYDVKM. The CDR3 is 16 amino acids. Trimming took off 1 base at V and 2 bases at J, with 14 bases between the two ends. In DNA, the CDR3 is TGTGCCAGCAGTTTATCCCAGGCGGGGGGAAACTATGGCTACACCTTC. As protein: CASSLSQAGGNYGYTF.

V gene TRBV10-3 combines with J gene TRBJ2-2; D ambiguous. Germline assignment: CDR1 ENHRY and CDR2 SYGVKD. Trimming cost V 4 bases and J 5 bases, with 17 bases left between them. The CDR3 runs to 16 residues. This CDR3 reads CAISARVERRTGELFF. Written as DNA, the CDR3 is TGTGCCATCAGTGCCCGGGTTGAACGAAGGACCGGGGAGCTGTTTTTT.

The chain has TRBV2 and TRBJ1-4; D not certain. Germline V gives CDR1 SNHLY, CDR2 FYNNEI. This CDR3 is 11 amino acids long. V was pared by 6 bases and J by 7 bases, with 6 bases between. CDR3 sequence: CASRRIEKLFF. The CDR3 DNA is TGTGCCAGCAGGAGGATTGAAAAACTGTTTTTT.

V is TRBV6-5 and J is TRBJ1-1, with D maybe TRBD1 (5 bases). This CDR3 contains 14 residues. Germline CDR1 and CDR2: MNHEY and SVGAGI. The V gene lost 2 bases and the J gene lost 2 bases, with 9 bases spanning the gap. The CDR3 nucleotides read TGTGCCAGCAGTTACGGGCAGGGTAACACTGAAGCTTTCTTT. It codes for CASSYGQGNTEAFF.

The chain links TRBV7-2 to TRBJ2-3, with 10 bases identical to TRBD2. The CDR3 has 14 residues. Losses at the gene ends were 4 bases for V and 6 bases for J; bases not matched to a gene: 4. CDR1 and CDR2 from the germline V gene are SGHTA and FQGNSA. DNA for the CDR3: TGTGCCAGCAGCTCCGGACTAGCGGATGATACGCAGTATTTT. Residues: CASSSGLADDTQYF.

V usage is TRBV5-4 and J usage is TRBJ1-2; TRBD1 is a possible D gene (6 bases). With 3 bases removed from V and 7 bases from J, the gap between germline ends came to 19 bases. The CDR3 extends over 15 amino acids. The germline CDR1 and CDR2 sequences are SGHNT and YYREEE (reference sequence). The CDR3 nucleotides read TGTGCCAGCAGCTCGCGTGGAGGGGGGGATCCTGGCTACACCTTC. This translates into CASSSRGGGDPGYTF.

The chain joins TRBV19 to TRBJ1-5, with TRBD1 identical over 9 bases. V trimming: 5 bases; J trimming: 0 bases; junction bases outside the gene matches: 14. The CDR3 extends over 19 amino acids. Germline values: CDR1 LNHDA, CDR2 SQIVND (reference sequence). The CDR3 here is CASSPSDRGGYYSNQPQHF. As DNA, the CDR3 is TGTGCCAGTAGTCCCTCGGACAGGGGCGGATATTATAGCAATCAGCCCCAGCATTTT. Together with reference TRBV19 and TRBJ1-5, the CDR3 gives the full variable domain: DGGITQSPKYLFRKEGQNVTLSCEQNLNHDAMYWYRQDPGQGLRLIYYSQIVNDFQKGDIAEGYSVSREKKESFPLTVTSAQKNPTAFYLCASSPSDRGGYYSNQPQHFGDGTRLSIL.

This chain uses TRBV7-2 with TRBJ1-5; TRBD1 might be the D (6 bases). The CDR3 extends over 15 amino acids. CDR1 is SGHTA and CDR2 is FQGNSA in the germline V gene. The V end was cut by 5 bases, the J end by 7 bases, with 18 bases between. The CDR3 loop is CASSSTRGPGQPQHF. Here the CDR3 DNA reads TGTGCCAGCAGCAGTACGCGGGGGCCGGGACAGCCCCAGCATTTT. Full variable domain (outside the CDR3, taken from reference TRBV7-2 and TRBJ1-5): GAGVSQSPSNKVTEKGKDVELRCDPISGHTALYWYRQSLGQGLEFLIYFQGNSAPDKSGLPSDRFSAERTGGSVSTLTIQRTQQEDSAVYLCASSSTRGPGQPQHFGDGTRLSIL.

The chain employs TRBV5-1 and TRBJ2-7; 11 nucleotides align to TRBD2. V lost 3 bases to trimming and J lost 5 bases; unmatched junction nucleotides: 10. The length of the CDR3 is 16 residues. Germline assignment: CDR1 SGHRS and CDR2 YFSETQ. The CDR3 DNA sequence: TGCGCCAGCAGCTGGGGGTTCACTAGCGGGAGCCACGAGCAGTACTTC. It specifies CASSWGFTSGSHEQYF.

This chain uses TRBV6-6 with TRBJ2-3; D is perhaps TRBD1 (5 bases). V lost 0 bases and J lost 4, with 11 bases in between. Per germline, CDR1 MNHNY and CDR2 SVGAGI (reference sequence). This CDR3 is 15 amino acids long. The CDR3 spells CASSYSFFRADTQYF. The CDR3 nucleotides are TGTGCCAGCAGTTACTCCTTCTTCAGGGCAGATACGCAGTATTTT.

The J gene is TRBJ1-5, the V gene TRBV4-1; 7 nucleotides align to TRBD1. V lost 0 bases and J lost 15; bases outside the gene matches: 8. The CDR3 has 13 residues. Germline CDR1 reads MGHRA; CDR2 reads YSYEKL. The CDR3 sequence: CASSQEENRGLHF. In DNA form, the CDR3 reads TGCGCCAGCAGCCAAGAGGAGAACAGGGGATTGCATTTT.

The CDR3 protein is CASSFQGSYNEQFF. The CDR3 DNA follows: TGCGCCAGCAGCTTTCAGGGGAGCTACAATGAGCAGTTCTTC. V and J are TRBV5-1 and TRBJ2-1; possible D gene TRBD1, 6 bases. CDR1 and CDR2 (germline): SGHRS, YFSETQ. This CDR3 is built from 14 residues. Trimming stripped 2 bases from V and 3 bases from J, with 9 bases between.

V is TRBV15 and J is TRBJ1-1, with 7 positions matching TRBD1. The CDR3 is 14 amino acids. V lost 11 bases to trimming and J lost 2 bases; unmatched junction nucleotides: 11. Germline CDR1 is LNHNV and CDR2 is YYDKDF (reference sequence). The CDR3: CAAKPGQSNTEAFF. CDR3 nucleotides: TGTGCCGCCAAGCCGGGACAGAGTAACACTGAAGCTTTCTTT.

The chain is built from TRBV6-4 and TRBJ2-1; 11 bases are a match to TRBD1. CDR3 length: 15 amino acids. CDR1 is MRHNA and CDR2 is SNTAGT in the germline V gene. V was clipped by 0 bases and J by 8 bases; unmatched bases: 3. The CDR3 sequence is CASSDSGTGGDEQFF. For the CDR3, the DNA is TGTGCCAGCAGTGACTCCGGGACAGGGGGAGATGAGCAGTTCTTC.

The chain combines TRBV5-4 with TRBJ2-1; 9 nucleotides agree with TRBD2. In germline, CDR1 is SGHNT, CDR2 YYREEE (reference sequence). V shed 4 bases and J 4 bases; nucleotides not matched to a gene: 9. CDR3 length equals 16 residues. DNA for the CDR3: TGTGCCAGCAGCCCGGGTGGTAGCGGGGGATACAATGAGCAGTTCTTC. The encoded protein is CASSPGGSGGYNEQFF. Complete variable domain (other parts from reference TRBV5-4 and TRBJ2-1): ETGVTQSPTHLIKTRGQQVTLRCSSQSGHNTVSWYQQALGQGPQFIFQYYREEENGRGNFPPRFSGLQFPNYSSELNVNALELDDSALYLCASSPGGSGGYNEQFFGPGTRLTVL.